These T cell receptor beta chains were read from a single sample in a study of T cell responses to AZD1222 COVID-19 vaccine. Assay: immunoSEQ multiplex PCR; the TCRdb copy retains only in-frame clones and omits some. The table includes approximately 94,000 clones, 88% detected once. The material was peripheral blood, obtained on day 0 of AZD1222 vaccination. All receptors come from an adult in good health. Both conserved end residues are part of each CDR3. The D gene is left open where the match is weak. Size tells how often a clone was seen (once, few, many) or the class of an expanded clone, and some rows leave it out.

TRBD2 | TRBJ2-3 | NA | TRBV5-4 | TGTGCCAGCGGGCGGGGGACCACAGATACGCAGTATTTT | CASGRGTTDTQYF
NA | TRBJ1-1 | once | TRBV30 | TGTGCCTGGAGTGTTGGGGCACAGGGTCGAGCTGAAGCTTTCTTT | CAWSVGAQGRAEAFF
NA | TRBJ1-5 | NA | TRBV29-1 | TGCAGCGTTGGGGAGCTGGGCACAGAGCCCCAGCATTTT | CSVGELGTEPQHF
NA | TRBJ2-1 | NA | TRBV28 | TGTGCCAGCAGTCCCATGCGGACTGCCGAGCAGTTCTTC | CASSPMRTAEQFF
NA | TRBJ1-1 | NA | TRBV6-5 | TGTGCCAGCAGTTACTCGGTCAATGAGAGGGGCACTGAAGCTTTCTTT | CASSYSVNERGTEAFF
NA | TRBJ2-7 | NA | TRBV4-1 | TGCGCCAGCAGCCAGCAAGGAGGGGGCTCCTACGAGCAGTACTTC | CASSQQGGGSYEQYF
NA | TRBJ1-2 | NA | TRBV9 | TGTGCCAGCAGCCCCAGCCCTAACAGGGCTGGCTACACCTTC | CASSPSPNRAGYTF
NA | TRBJ1-2 | NA | TRBV28 | TGTGCCAGCAGTGCCCCCTTTGTAGGGCAGGACTACACCTTC | CASSAPFVGQDYTF
NA | TRBJ2-3 | NA | TRBV5-4 | TGTGCCAGCAGCTTGCACGGCTTAGATACGCAGTATTTT | CASSLHGLDTQYF
NA | TRBJ2-2 | once | TRBV7-3 | TGTGCCAGCAGCTTACGGGCAGGGGCGAACACCGGGGAGCTGTTTTTT | CASSLRAGANTGELFF
NA | TRBJ1-1 | NA | TRBV7-2 | TGTGCCAGCAGCTTCGGACGGCAGAACACTGAAGCTTTCTTT | CASSFGRQNTEAFF
NA | TRBJ2-7 | NA | TRBV5-4 | TGTGCCAGCAGCTTGGGACTTAGCACCCGTAGCGACGAGCAGTACTTC | CASSLGLSTRSDEQYF
TRBD2 | TRBJ2-1 | once | TRBV7-3 | TGTGCCAGCAGCCCGGAGCCGGGACTAGCGATCTACAATGAGCAGTTCTTC | CASSPEPGLAIYNEQFF
TRBD2 | TRBJ2-7 | NA | TRBV3-1/TRBV3-2 | TGTGCCAGCAGCCGCGCAACCGGGACTAGCAGGGGCGAGCAGTACTTC | CASSRATGTSRGEQYF
NA | TRBJ2-3 | NA | TRBV6-1 | TGTGCCAGCAGTGAAGATCGGGCGCCCCAGGTCGATACGCAGTATTTT | CASSEDRAPQVDTQYF
NA | TRBJ2-1 | NA | TRBV2 | TGTGCCAGCAGTGATTCTTTTTTGAATGAGCAGTTCTTC | CASSDSFLNEQFF
TRBD1 | TRBJ1-1 | NA | TRBV19 | TGTGCCAGTAGTATAGGGGACAGGGGGAAGGCTGAAGCTTTCTTT | CASSIGDRGKAEAFF
NA | TRBJ1-1 | NA | TRBV28 | TGTGCCAGCAGCACCAGACAGCTGAACACTGAAGCTTTCTTT | CASSTRQLNTEAFF
NA | TRBJ1-3 | NA | TRBV9 | TGTGCCAGCAGCTTAGGGGACTCTGGAAACACCATATATTTT | CASSLGDSGNTIYF
NA | TRBJ2-5 | NA | TRBV19 | TGTGCCAGTAGTATCCGGGCAGGGGCAGAGACCCAGTACTTC | CASSIRAGAETQYF
TRBD1 | TRBJ1-4 | once | TRBV4-2 | TGTGCCAGCAGCCACCCACAGGGGGGGCAAGAAAAACTGTTTTTT | CASSHPQGGQEKLFF
TRBD1 | TRBJ1-4 | NA | TRBV2 | TGTGCCAGCACTCCACAGGGGCGTGCAACTAATGAAAAACTGTTTTTT | CASTPQGRATNEKLFF
NA | TRBJ2-3 | NA | TRBV19 | TGTGCCAGTAGGGGTGGCGGGAAGGAGTTCACAGATACGCAGTATTTT | CASRGGGKEFTDTQYF
NA | TRBJ2-2 | NA | TRBV10-1 | TGCGCCAGCAGTGATCAGAACACCGGGGAGCTGTTTTTT | CASSDQNTGELFF
TRBD2 | TRBJ2-3 | few | TRBV6-4 | TGTGCCAGCAGTGACTCGGCGGAGACTAGCGGGAGACCCACTAGCACAGATACGCAGTATTTT | CASSDSAETSGRPTSTDTQYF
NA | TRBJ1-1 | NA | TRBV6-2/TRBV6-3 | TGTGCCAGCAGTTACCCGGGGGGCGTCACTGAAGCTTTCTTT | CASSYPGGVTEAFF
NA | TRBJ2-1 | NA | TRBV18 | TGTGCCAGCTCTCGCCGGGAGAAGTACAATGAGCAGTTCTTC | CASSRREKYNEQFF
NA | TRBJ2-3 | NA | TRBV20-1 | TGCAGTGCATCCCGTGGGGGTACGCAGTATTTT | CSASRGGTQYF
TRBD1 | TRBJ1-2 | NA | TRBV18 | TGTGCCAGCTCATCTACGGGACAGGGAGGCAATGGCTACACCTTC | CASSSTGQGGNGYTF
NA | TRBJ2-3 | NA | TRBV7-7 | TGTGCTAGCAGCTTAAGTGGGGCGGGGGATACGCAGTATTTT | CASSLSGAGDTQYF
NA | TRBJ2-2 | NA | TRBV10-1 | TGCGCCAGCAGTGGAGGGACAACGAACACCGGGGAGCTGTTTTTT | CASSGGTTNTGELFF
TRBD1 | TRBJ2-7 | NA | TRBV4-3 | TGCGCCAGCAGCCACCGGACAGGGTCTTCCTACGAGCAGTACTTC | CASSHRTGSSYEQYF
TRBD1 | TRBJ2-2 | NA | TRBV3-1/TRBV3-2 | TGTGCCAGCAGCGGACAGGGGTATAGCCCCGGGGAGCTGTTTTTT | CASSGQGYSPGELFF
NA | TRBJ1-1 | NA | TRBV19 | TGTGCCAGTAGTTTGGAGAACACTGAAGCTTTCTTT | CASSLENTEAFF
TRBD2 | TRBJ2-5 | NA | TRBV7-2 | TGTGCCAGCAGCCCACGGGTAGCGGGAGGGCCGTCATTCGAGACCCAGTACTTC | CASSPRVAGGPSFETQYF
NA | TRBJ1-5 | NA | TRBV6-2/TRBV6-3 | TGTGCCAGCAGTCTCGGACGGGTTCTCAATCAGCCCCAGCATTTT | CASSLGRVLNQPQHF
NA | TRBJ2-7 | NA | TRBV27 | TGTGCCAGCAGTTTATCCCCCTCCCGACCCTACTACGAGCAGTACTTC | CASSLSPSRPYYEQYF
TRBD2 | TRBJ2-5 | once | TRBV6-6 | TGTGCCAGCAGTCTCCGGGAGGGCCAGGAGACCCAGTACTTC | CASSLREGQETQYF
TRBD2 | TRBJ2-2 | NA | TRBV12-3/TRBV12-4 | TGTGCCAGCAGTTTCGGGGGGGCCGGGGAGCTGTTTTTT | CASSFGGAGELFF
TRBD2 | TRBJ2-6 | NA | TRBV28 | TGTGCCAGCAGTTTTGGGACTAGCGGGCCTGGGGCCAACGTCCTGACTTTC | CASSFGTSGPGANVLTF
NA | TRBJ2-7 | few | TRBV7-6 | TGTGCCAGCAGCTTAGGTAACGAGCAGTACTTC | CASSLGNEQYF
NA | TRBJ2-1 | NA | TRBV6-1 | TGTGCCTGCAGGGACTTTGGACGTGTGAATGAGCAGTTCTTC | CACRDFGRVNEQFF
TRBD1 | TRBJ2-1 | NA | TRBV15 | TGTGCCACCAGCAGCCTCAGGGGGCAGTACTACAATGAGCAGTTCTTC | CATSSLRGQYYNEQFF
NA | TRBJ1-1 | NA | TRBV5-1 | TGCGCCAGCAGCTTTGGGACGAGGACTGAAGCTTTCTTT | CASSFGTRTEAFF
TRBD1 | TRBJ2-7 | NA | TRBV30 | TGTGCCTGGGGACAGGGGAACGAGCAGTACTTC | CAWGQGNEQYF
NA | TRBJ2-2 | NA | TRBV5-6 | TGTGCCAGCAGCTTCCAGGGAAAATCCGGGGAGCTGTTTTTT | CASSFQGKSGELFF
NA | TRBJ2-2 | NA | TRBV6-5 | TGTGCCAGCAGTTACTCGAGGGCGAACACCGGGGAGCTGTTTTTT | CASSYSRANTGELFF
TRBD1 | TRBJ2-2 | NA | TRBV5-1 | TGCGCCAGCAGCTCCAGACAGGGCGGGACCGGGGAGCTGTTTTTT | CASSSRQGGTGELFF
NA | TRBJ1-5 | NA | TRBV28 | TGTGCCAGCAGCCCCGGGGGGGGCAATCAGCCCCAGCATTTT | CASSPGGGNQPQHF
TRBD2 | TRBJ2-1 | NA | TRBV15 | TGTGCCACCAGCAGAGCCCGTAGCGGGAGCCCCTACAATGAGCAGTTCTTC | CATSRARSGSPYNEQFF
NA | TRBJ2-2 | NA | TRBV7-9 | TGTGCCACGACAGTTGAGGCGAACACCGGGGAGCTGTTTTTT | CATTVEANTGELFF
TRBD2 | TRBJ2-1 | NA | TRBV19 | TGTGCCAGTAGTACTCTAGCGGGAGCAGGGGAATCCTACAATGAGCAGTTCTTC | CASSTLAGAGESYNEQFF
NA | TRBJ1-1 | NA | TRBV28 | TGTGCCAGCAGCAGAGGCACTGAAGCTTTCTTT | CASSRGTEAFF
TRBD1 | TRBJ2-6 | once | TRBV6-4 | TGTGCCAGCAGTGAGCAGGGGGCCTTCTCTGGGGCCAACGTCCTGACTTTC | CASSEQGAFSGANVLTF
TRBD1 | TRBJ1-2 | NA | TRBV7-2 | TGTGCCAGCAGCTTAGCCGGACAGGGAGTTAGTGGCTACACCTTC | CASSLAGQGVSGYTF